The source of this T cell receptor (beta chain) is a study of CD8 T cells in ankylosing spondylitis. Germline V gene lookup returns CDR1 MNHEY and CDR2 SVGAGI. This CDR3 contains 17 residues. V shed 0 bases, J shed 3 bases, and the junction held 7 bases outside the gene matches. TCRdb analysed the 5' RACE reads with MiXCR anew, one entry per CDR3 protein. The sample consists of hundreds of thousands of distinct CDR3 sequences, about an eighth of them appearing once. Study-level results: Clones linked with disease were CD8+ and fairly uncommon in the peripheral blood. The study looked at matched synovial fluid samples from ankylosing spondylitis patients. Disease-linked clones were reported to be significantly enriched there. Typical of ankylosing spondylitis blood, it appeared, was a TCR beta motif of seven to nine highly homologous variants.

In the case of this clonotype: Its antigen is undetermined.

The V gene is TRBV6-5, the J gene TRBJ2-3; 9 bases match TRBD2. Sequencing was performed on blood, either unsorted or a sorted T cell fraction (not recorded which). The TCR comes from a male donor with ankylosing spondylitis. The chain's CDR3 is CASSYSARSGGTDTQYF. For the CDR3, the DNA is TGTGCCAGCAGTTACTCTGCCCGCAGCGGGGGGACAGATACGCAGTATTTT.